This TCR beta chain was sequenced during a study of cytomegalovirus exposure and HLA in healthy donors. Whole-study results and caveats: Rarity characterized most TCR sequences, yet some public TCRs appeared in many donors. It was reportedly the case that the classifier diagnosed cytomegalovirus status with high specificity and sensitivity. In a later analysis, first-cohort TCR clusters were found to tend to co-occur in the approximately 120 validation repertoires.

Profiling relied on immunoSEQ multiplex PCR, and the TCRdb table lists in-frame clones only, not all of them. The sample lists 100,000 to 150,000 clones, under 90% occurring once. Concerning this clone itself: Its antigen is undetermined.

This receptor was identified in a woman younger than 35 in good health and CMV-seronegative. Source material: PBMCs.

The CDR3 DNA is TGTGCCAGCAGTGTCCGGGACAGTTCGTATTCCTACGAGCAGTACTTC. This gives the protein CASSVRDSSYSYEQYF. The chain couples TRBV6-1 to TRBJ2-7; 7 bases match TRBD1. V shed 4 bases, J shed 1 base, and the junction held 10 bases outside the gene matches. The CDR3 is made up of 16 amino acids. CDR1 and CDR2 from the germline V gene are MNHNS and SASEGT.